This TCR beta chain stems from a study of low-dose radiotherapy and immunotherapy resistance in tumors. Study-level background: For Cohort 1, fractions of 0.5 Gy were given every 2 weeks, reaching 6.5 Gy overall. Cyclophosphamide was given intravenously at 200 mg/m2 every two weeks, and each dose came one day before radiation and immunotherapy. Members of Cohort 2 were treated with 1 Gy per fraction every two weeks; their total was 13 Gy over 26 weeks.

Noted time point: before trial treatment. Donors received nivolumab, ipilimumab, aspirin, low-dose cyclophosphamide and low-dose radiotherapy. The CDR3 is made up of 14 amino acids. Germline CDR1 SGHAT, CDR2 FQNNGV. V lost 1 base and J lost 6, with 13 bases in between. First-strand cDNA used TRAV- and TRBV-specific primers, covering alpha and beta chains. TCR amplification used 20 PCR cycles, a constant-region primer and a V-primer adapter. One entry per CDR3 protein results from TCRdb running MiXCR on the reads. The table has tens of thousands of distinct CDR3 sequences, 18% seen once. V usage is TRBV11-2 and J usage is TRBJ2-7; no reliable D call. The specimen comprised PBMCs, sampled before treatment. The clonotype originates from a male donor with prostate cancer. The CDR3 region has the DNA TGTGCCAGCAGCTTAGTGGTGGGCCCCGGCGAGCAGTACTTC. Amino acid sequence: CASSLVVGPGEQYF.